A selection of T cell receptor beta chains follows, all from one sample in a study of post-analysis software for immune sequencing data. TCRdb analysed the PCR reads with MiXCR anew, one entry per CDR3 protein. The table has about 160,000 distinct CDR3 sequences, about 37% seen once. This specimen was blood, taken after autologous hematopoietic stem cell transplantation. Receptors were obtained from a girl aged 5-17 years with multiple sclerosis. CDR3s include the opening cysteine and the closing phenylalanine or tryptophan. A D gene is named only where the DNA matches it firmly. Expanded clones are given a class, and other clones once, few, many or no size at all.

abundance	d_gene	v_gene	j_gene	CDR3aa	CDR3nt
few	NA	TRBV4-3	TRBJ2-3	CASSQGLGSDTQYF	TGCGCCAGCAGCCAAGGATTGGGGTCAGATACGCAGTATTTT
NA	NA	TRBV29-1	TRBJ2-2	CSVMGRWNTGELFF	TGCAGCGTGATGGGACGGTGGAACACCGGGGAGCTGTTTTTT
NA	NA	TRBV9	TRBJ2-1	CASSVSAHEQFF	TGTGCCAGCAGCGTTAGCGCTCACGAGCAGTTCTTC
few	TRBD1	TRBV12-3/TRBV12-4	TRBJ2-6	CASSPQPTGPGANVLTF	TGTGCCAGCAGTCCTCAACCGACAGGGCCTGGGGCCAACGTCCTGACTTTC
few	NA	TRBV6-2/TRBV6-3	TRBJ2-1	CASSYPTGPGSDSSYNEQFF	TGTGCCAGCAGTTACCCTACAGGCCCAGGGTCAGATAGTTCCTACAATGAGCAGTTCTTC
NA	NA	TRBV7-3	TRBJ2-1	CASSLTDGGGSNNEQFF	TGTGCCAGCAGCTTAACGGATGGGGGAGGATCAAACAATGAGCAGTTCTTC
NA	NA	TRBV20-1	TRBJ2-5	CSAPHSAPGPAGTQYF	TGCAGTGCTCCCCATTCGGCTCCGGGCCCCGCCGGGACCCAGTACTTC
NA	TRBD1	TRBV6-1	TRBJ2-7	CASIGTAYEQYF	TGTGCCAGCATTGGGACAGCCTACGAGCAGTACTTC
NA	NA	TRBV12-3/TRBV12-4	TRBJ2-1	CASTREEIYNEQFF	TGTGCCAGCACCCGAGAGGAGATATACAATGAGCAGTTCTTC
few	TRBD2	TRBV20-1	TRBJ2-1	CSAPGLATYNEQFF	TGCAGTGCTCCCGGACTAGCGACCTACAATGAGCAGTTCTTC
NA	NA	TRBV7-2	TRBJ2-5	CASANGETQYF	TGTGCCAGCGCAAATGGAGAGACCCAGTACTTC
NA	NA	TRBV5-1	TRBJ2-7	CASSFGGPLSYEQYF	TGCGCCAGCAGCTTTGGGGGGCCCCTCTCCTACGAGCAGTACTTC
few	TRBD1	TRBV12-3/TRBV12-4	TRBJ2-7	CASSLGDRNEQYF	TGTGCCAGCAGTTTGGGGGACAGGAACGAGCAGTACTTC
NA	NA	TRBV20-1	TRBJ1-2	CSARDRRTQWINYGYTF	TGCAGTGCTAGAGATCGACGGACTCAATGGATTAACTATGGCTACACCTTC
NA	NA	TRBV29-1	TRBJ2-1	CSVVPGTYNEQFF	TGCAGCGTTGTACCAGGCACCTACAATGAGCAGTTCTTC
many	NA	TRBV10-3	TRBJ1-5	CAISESRGIEPQHF	TGTGCCATCAGTGAGTCTAGGGGAATCGAGCCCCAGCATTTT